This section outlines one T cell receptor beta chain sequence together with its context. Antigen: not known. All gene names here are mouse names. The record originates from a study of tissue T cells after allogeneic stem cell transplantation. General study results and limits: Alloreactivity or antigen specificity of tissue TCRs was not determined; some clones might be host cells. Within patients, tissue anatomy strongly shaped TCR repertoire composition.

Time point given: mouse harvest day 14 after allogeneic transplant. Each mouse received 10^7 T-cell-depleted marrow cells plus 10^6 splenic CD5+ T cells by tail vein. Some clones are missing from TCRdb's copy, which holds only in-frame ones; the method was immunoSEQ multiplex PCR. The data contain several thousand clones, roughly 38% of them singletons. Sequencing input: skin. This TCR was sampled from a female BALB/c mouse given C57BL/6 T cells with graft-versus-host disease after an allogeneic hematopoietic cell transplant.

CDR3 DNA (partial): TGTGCCAGCAGTATGGGGGGGGGCGCTTATGAACAGTAC. It specifies CASSMGGGAYEQY. From start to end, the CDR3 is CASSMGGGAYEQYF. The V call is TRBV19, the J call TRBJ2-7, with 8 bases lining up with TRBD2. The DNA ends 1 residue before the CDR3 does, and the rest of the CDR3 is filled in from the germline J gene. This CDR3 has 14 residues. Germline V gene lookup returns CDR1 FNHDT and CDR2 SITEND (reference sequence). V shed 2 bases and J 4 bases; nucleotides not matched to a gene: 5.